This TCR beta chain was retrieved from a study of blood T cell repertoires in COVID-19 (dated by TCRdb to 2020 to 2022). The study in broad terms: Collaborator samples came from the United States, Italy and Spain and covered acute and convalescent phases of COVID-19. The material from the prospective study consisted of cDNA or gDNA derived from T cells, B-cell-depleted T cells, or PBMCs. Deeply sampled blood TCRbeta repertoires from subjects exposed to, actively infected with, or recovered from COVID-19 were included in the dataset. A freely available public database, intended as a resource for researchers studying the immune response to SARS-CoV-2, is where the repertoires were released. Samples were obtained from the ongoing ImmuneRACE study (first 160 participants) and from over 1,000 subjects provided by 6 global collaborators. The sample metadata nearly always contained a de-identified subject ID, COVID-19 status, age in years and sex. Where available, HLA class I and class II types were obtained from metadata supplied by the sample provider rather than from assay-based typing.

Overall study outcomes, separate from this receptor: The amount of clinical and demographic metadata varied by source and participant and was provided uncurated.

Ends trimmed: V by 6 bases, J by 10 bases; bases unmatched to a gene: 12. CDR1 and CDR2 are drawn from the germline V gene: SGHRS, YFSETQ. The CDR3 sequence holds 14 residues, the cysteine and phenylalanine included. The retained sequence is limited to the CDR3, 42 bases, with the frame set at the first base. This clone was detected only once. The antigen it recognizes is unknown. The record has no base qualities; no much larger clone is one base away. The collaborating institutions used their own protocols to collect whole blood in K2EDTA tubes. For TCRbeta analysis, collaborator samples were shipped as frozen whole blood, as isolated PBMCs, or as DNA extracted from either sample type. TCRbeta CDR3 regions were amplified from genomic DNA by means of the immunoSEQ Assay, a bias-controlled multiplex PCR. The study's own analysis went as follows. The number of nucleated cells in each sample was estimated by amplification of reference gene primers within the assay. Sequence reads were collapsed and filtered to measure the absolute abundance of every unique TCRbeta CDR3 rearrangement. For each sample, productive Simpson clonality was calculated by taking the square root of Simpson's diversity index across productive rearrangements. TCRdb retrieved this table from immuneACCESS and kept in-frame rearrangements only. Not all clones are present; in checked studies, unresolved V genes account for under half, and no reason is known for the remainder. The V and J calls and clone size come from that table; D and trimming were worked out from the DNA. The table for this sample lists 87,000 or so clones; around nine tenths of them were counted only once. The ten largest clonotypes hold around 4.5% of the sample.

The receptor was derived from a woman of 80 years or more with acute or convalescent COVID-19. Here the chain combines TRBV5-1 and TRBJ1-1; 10 of the junction bases match TRBD1. The material sequenced was peripheral blood. In nucleotides, the sequence is TGCGCCAGCAAACTTGGACGACAGGGGGCGAGAGCTTTCTTT. The encoded protein is CASKLGRQGARAFF. Where the CDR3 stops, the reference TRBV5-1 and TRBJ1-1 genes take over; the full variable domain is KAGVTQTPRYLIKTRGQQVTLSCSPISGHRSVSWYQQTPGQGLQFLFEYFSETQRNKGNFPGRFSGRQFSNSRSEMNVSTLELGDSALYLCASKLGRQGARAFFGQGTRLTVV.